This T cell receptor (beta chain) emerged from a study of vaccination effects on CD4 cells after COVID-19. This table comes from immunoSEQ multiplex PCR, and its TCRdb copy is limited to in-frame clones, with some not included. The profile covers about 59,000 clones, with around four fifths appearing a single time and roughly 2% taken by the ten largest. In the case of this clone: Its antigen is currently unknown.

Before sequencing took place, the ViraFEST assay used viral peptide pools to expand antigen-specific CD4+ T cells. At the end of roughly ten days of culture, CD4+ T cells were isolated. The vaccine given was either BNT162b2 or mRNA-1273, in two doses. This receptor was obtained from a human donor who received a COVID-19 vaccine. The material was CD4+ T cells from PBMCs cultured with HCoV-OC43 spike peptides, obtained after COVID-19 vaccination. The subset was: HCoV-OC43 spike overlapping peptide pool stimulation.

CDR3 amino acids: CASSSQGLQETQYF. As DNA, the CDR3 is TGTGCCAGCAGCTCGCAGGGTCTACAAGAGACCCAGTACTTC. This chain uses TRBV7-2 with TRBJ2-5; possibly TRBD1 for D (5 bases). Trimming pared 4 bases from V and 2 bases from J, leaving 11 bases between. This CDR3 contains 14 residues. CDR1 is SGHTA, CDR2 FQGNSA, per germline.